The 5 T cell receptor beta chains listed next were all sequenced from one sample in a study of spatial heterogeneity in lung cancer. One entry per CDR3 protein, called by TCRdb with MiXCR from the 5' RACE reads. This table has about 120,000 distinct CDR3 sequences, 9.5% to 15% appearing once. Time point here: blood at routine non-recurrence follow-up after resection. Without sorting, whole RNA was sequenced from tumor, nontumor lung or frozen PBMC. The sample here was PBMCs, taken at follow-up. These receptors were obtained from a male donor with early-stage non-small cell lung cancer.

This clonotype was seen more than once but under ten times. The CDR3 DNA follows: TGTGCCAGCAGCCATGGTGGTCGGGCTCAGGGGACCATTCAGTACTTC. Its translation is CASSHGGRAQGTIQYF. The chain uses TRBV3-1 and TRBJ2-4, with D perhaps TRBD1 (6 bases). The CDR3 contains 16 residues. V gave up 3 bases and J gave up 9 bases, with 21 bases separating them. Germline V lookup: CDR1 LGHDT, CDR2 YNNKEL (reference sequence).

This clonotype turned up a few times. The chain has TRBV4-3 and TRBJ1-1; possibly TRBD1 for D (6 bases). CDR1 LGHNA and CDR2 YSLEER come from the germline V gene. The V gene lost 4 bases and the J gene lost 1 base, with 10 bases spanning the gap. This CDR3 comprises 14 residues. This CDR3 is CASSPTGRNTEAFF. The CDR3 coding sequence is TGCGCCAGCAGCCCCACAGGGAGGAACACTGAAGCTTTCTTT.

This clonotype was recorded at least ten times. This chain links TRBV29-1 with TRBJ2-1; D is uncertain. This CDR3 is 13 amino acids long. Trimming took off 0 bases at V and 9 bases at J, with 12 bases between the two ends. CDR1 is SQVTM, CDR2 ANQGSEA, per germline. The CDR3 spells CSVEEGGLGEQFF. The CDR3 nucleotides are TGCAGCGTTGAAGAGGGTGGGTTGGGTGAGCAGTTCTTC.

This clonotype has more than one count but fewer than ten. Here the CDR3 DNA reads TGTGCCAGCAGCCGGGACCGTAGCTTCTCTGGCTACACCTTC. Amino acids: CASSRDRSFSGYTF. The chain employs TRBV27 and TRBJ1-2, with a weak D call TRBD1 (5 bases). The germline CDR1 and CDR2 sequences are MNHEY and SMNVEV (reference sequence). V lost 6 bases and J lost 7, with 18 bases in between. This CDR3 has 14 residues.

The chain couples TRBV7-3 to TRBJ1-4; weak D call: TRBD1 (5 bases). Germline-derived CDR1 and CDR2 are SGHTA and FQGTGA. The V gene lost 4 bases and the J gene lost 3 bases, with 12 bases spanning the gap. The CDR3 has 15 amino acids. In DNA form, the CDR3 reads TGTGCCAGCAGCTCGGCAGGGCTGCCTAATGAAAAACTGTTTTTT. This translates into CASSSAGLPNEKLFF.